A single T cell receptor (beta chain) is shown here with its context. Its antigen is unidentified. The germline V gene encodes CDR1 GTSNPN and CDR2 SVGIG (reference sequence). This CDR3 comprises 15 residues. J lost 9 bases, V lost 1 base, and 4 bases had no gene match. The data are from a study of CD8 T cells in Susac syndrome. Study-wide background: Among the Susac syndrome patients sequenced, over five had active disease and eight or nine were in remission.

Random hexamers were used to reverse transcribe 0.5 to 1 ug of RNA. An immunoSEQ multiplex PCR generated amplified TCR beta CDR3 products spanning 54 Vbeta and 13 Jbeta. Each CDR3 protein is one row after TCRdb ran MiXCR on the immunoSEQ multiplex PCR reads. The data hold 150,000 to 200,000 distinct CDR3 sequences, with under 97% observed a single time. General study results and limits: Clonal expansion was not seen in any Susac syndrome CD4+ T cell repertoire. The study admitted that it had a relatively small number of individuals in its TCR sequencing and HLA analysis.

The sequence was obtained from a human donor with Susac syndrome. Sequences were obtained from CD4+ T cells from PBMCs. The chain joins TRBV30 to TRBJ1-6; 12 bases align to TRBD1. The CDR3 DNA reads TGTGCCTGGAGTGGGGGACAGGGGGCCGGTTCACCCCTCCACTTT. Translation gives CAWSGGQGAGSPLHF.